Below, one TCR beta chain is given with its context. TCRdb recomputed calls from the RT-PCR reads with MiXCR, one row per CDR3 protein. The sample has a few hundred thousand distinct CDR3 sequences; over 30% are singletons. The germline CDR1 and CDR2 sequences are SGHRS and YFSETQ. V trimming: 0 bases; J trimming: 5 bases; junction bases outside the gene matches: 4. The CDR3 runs to 15 residues. This sample is drawn from a study of patients and donors after allogeneic stem cell transplantation. Source material: blood, either unsorted or a sorted T cell fraction (not recorded which). This receptor was obtained from a human donor who was either an allogeneic HSCT recipient or a stem cell or donor lymphocyte infusion donor (not recorded which). It is not recorded whose cells these are; they may come from a transplant donor. The chain recombines TRBV5-1 with TRBJ2-4; TRBD1 aligns across 8 bases. The CDR3 DNA reads as TGCGCCAGCAGCTTGGGTCGGACAGGGCAAAACATTCAGTACTTC. Residues: CASSLGRTGQNIQYF.